These T cell receptor beta chains were read from a single sample in a study of CD8 T cells in ankylosing spondylitis. TCRdb reanalysed the 5' RACE reads using MiXCR and keeps one entry per CDR3 protein. The sample records about 190,000 distinct CDR3 sequences, 10% to 15% being singletons. The sequencing input was blood, either unsorted or a sorted T cell fraction (not recorded which). These receptors were obtained from a female donor with ankylosing spondylitis or in good health (not recorded which). Each CDR3 is given with its conserved first and last residue. A D gene is named only where the DNA matches it firmly. Size is omitted from some rows. Given values are once, few, many or a class for expanded clones.

D,V,size,J,DNA,CDR3
TRBD1,TRBV5-1,many,TRBJ1-4,TGCGCCAGCAGCTTGACCGGGACAGCAACTAATGAAAAACTGTTTTTT,CASSLTGTATNEKLFF
NA,TRBV5-1,NA,TRBJ1-1,TGCGCCAGCAGCTGGGGGTCAACAGGGTCGGGAGGGACTGAAGCTTTCTTT,CASSWGSTGSGGTEAFF
NA,TRBV14,many,TRBJ2-3,TGTGCCAGCAGCCAAGCCCGGTACACAGATACGCAGTATTTT,CASSQARYTDTQYF
NA,TRBV28,many,TRBJ1-2,TGTGCCAGCAGTGCAGGACTCTATGGCTACACCTTC,CASSAGLYGYTF
NA,TRBV6-1,NA,TRBJ1-2,TGTGCCAGCATCACGCCGGGTGGGGGCCTGGGCTATGGCTACACCTTC,CASITPGGGLGYGYTF
NA,TRBV5-5,NA,TRBJ1-1,TGTGCCAGCAGCTTGGGGGACGGTCGGCGAGCTTTCTTT,CASSLGDGRRAFF
TRBD1,TRBV28,many,TRBJ2-7,TGTGCCAGCAGCGACAGGGTTGGATTCTACGAGCAGTACTTC,CASSDRVGFYEQYF
NA,TRBV13,NA,TRBJ2-5,TGTGCCAGCAGCTTAAGTTCAGGCGGTGAGACCCAGTACTTC,CASSLSSGGETQYF
NA,TRBV7-9,NA,TRBJ1-2,TGTGTCAGCAGCAAACCGGGACGGGCTAGGGGCTACACCTTC,CVSSKPGRARGYTF
TRBD2,TRBV20-1,NA,TRBJ2-1,TGCGGGAGTTATAGCGGGGTAGGCAATGAGCAGTTCTTC,CGSYSGVGNEQFF
NA,TRBV20-1,few,TRBJ2-1,TGCAGTGCTAGAGATGGTTCGGGAGTGGGCAATGAGCAGTTCTTC,CSARDGSGVGNEQFF
NA,TRBV7-2,few,TRBJ2-3,TGTGCCAGCATCAACCGGGGGCGTGACACAGATACGCAGTATTTT,CASINRGRDTDTQYF
TRBD1,TRBV4-1,few,TRBJ1-2,TGCGCCAGCAGCCTCGGACAGGGGGCGCCGGATGGCTACACCTTC,CASSLGQGAPDGYTF
TRBD1,TRBV20-1,many,TRBJ1-1,TGCAGTGCCAGCGGACAGGGCGGCACTGAAGCTTTCTTT,CSASGQGGTEAFF
NA,TRBV30,NA,TRBJ1-5,TGTGCCTGGAGTTCGTTACCAGAGCAGCCCCAGCATTTT,CAWSSLPEQPQHF
NA,TRBV4-3,NA,TRBJ1-4,TGCGCCAGCAGCCCTACGATTGCAACTAATGAAAAACTGTTTTTT,CASSPTIATNEKLFF
NA,TRBV28,many,TRBJ1-5,TGTGCCAGCAGTTACCTACAGGGTCGAGGTGCTCAGCCCCAGCATTTT,CASSYLQGRGAQPQHF
NA,TRBV2,many,TRBJ2-5,TGTGCCAGCGCTGGGTCCAAAGAGACCCAGTACTTC,CASAGSKETQYF
NA,TRBV10-3,NA,TRBJ1-2,TGTGCCATCAGCGAGGGAGGGTATGGCTACACCTTC,CAISEGGYGYTF
NA,TRBV18,many,TRBJ2-2,TGTGCCAGCTCACCACCTTCCACCGGGGAGCTGTTTTTT,CASSPPSTGELFF
NA,TRBV3-1,NA,TRBJ1-1,TGTGCCAGCAGCCAATTTCAGGGAACCGAAGCTTTCTTT,CASSQFQGTEAFF
NA,TRBV6-1,NA,TRBJ1-5,TGTGCCAGCAGTAAGGGGGACGGAACTTATCAGCCCCAGCATTTT,CASSKGDGTYQPQHF
NA,TRBV2,many,TRBJ1-6,TGTGCCAGCAGTGAGCAGGAAGGTTCACCCCTCCACTTT,CASSEQEGSPLHF
NA,TRBV25-1,few,TRBJ2-2,TGTGCCAGCACCCTACCGGGGAGAGGTGGCACCGGGGAGCTGTTTTTT,CASTLPGRGGTGELFF
TRBD2,TRBV20-1,many,TRBJ2-3,TGCAGTACCGGACTAGCGGTAGATACGCAGTATTTT,CSTGLAVDTQYF
NA,TRBV9,NA,TRBJ1-2,TGTGCCAGCAGCGCAGGACAGAGACGGGGCTATGGCTACACCTTC,CASSAGQRRGYGYTF
NA,TRBV7-9,many,TRBJ1-4,TGTGCCAGCAGCCGGCTGGGCGGGGGCAGAACTAATGAAAAACTGTTTTTT,CASSRLGGGRTNEKLFF
NA,TRBV11-3,NA,TRBJ1-2,TGTGCCAGCAGCTTAGGCCGAAATCAGGGTCCCACCTATGGCTACACCTTC,CASSLGRNQGPTYGYTF
NA,TRBV5-1,many,TRBJ2-5,TGCGCCAGCAGAACAGGGACCACCCAAGAGACCCAGTACTTC,CASRTGTTQETQYF
NA,TRBV5-1,NA,TRBJ2-1,TGCGCCAGCAGCTTGCAAGCGAACTACAATGAGCAGTTCTTC,CASSLQANYNEQFF
NA,TRBV5-5,many,TRBJ1-1,TGTGCCAGCAGCTTGGGGGGTGTACCTGAAGCTTTCTTT,CASSLGGVPEAFF
NA,TRBV6-2/TRBV6-3,few,TRBJ2-7,TGTGCCAGCAGTCGGGACAACTACGAGCAGTACTTC,CASSRDNYEQYF
NA,TRBV7-9,few,TRBJ2-1,TGTGCCAGCAGCTTGAGACCCCTGGGGGGTGAGCAGTTCTTC,CASSLRPLGGEQFF